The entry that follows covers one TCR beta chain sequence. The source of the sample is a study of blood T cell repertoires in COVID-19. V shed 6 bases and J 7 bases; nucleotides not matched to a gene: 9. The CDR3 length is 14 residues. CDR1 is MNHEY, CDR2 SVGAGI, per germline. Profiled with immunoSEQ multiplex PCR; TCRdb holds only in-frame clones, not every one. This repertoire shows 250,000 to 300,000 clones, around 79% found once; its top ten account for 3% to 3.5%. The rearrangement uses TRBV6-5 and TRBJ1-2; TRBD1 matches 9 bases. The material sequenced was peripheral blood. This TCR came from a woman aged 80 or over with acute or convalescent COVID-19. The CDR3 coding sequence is TGTGCCAGCAGAGGTCCCGGGACAGGGTTTGGCTACACCTTC. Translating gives CASRGPGTGFGYTF.